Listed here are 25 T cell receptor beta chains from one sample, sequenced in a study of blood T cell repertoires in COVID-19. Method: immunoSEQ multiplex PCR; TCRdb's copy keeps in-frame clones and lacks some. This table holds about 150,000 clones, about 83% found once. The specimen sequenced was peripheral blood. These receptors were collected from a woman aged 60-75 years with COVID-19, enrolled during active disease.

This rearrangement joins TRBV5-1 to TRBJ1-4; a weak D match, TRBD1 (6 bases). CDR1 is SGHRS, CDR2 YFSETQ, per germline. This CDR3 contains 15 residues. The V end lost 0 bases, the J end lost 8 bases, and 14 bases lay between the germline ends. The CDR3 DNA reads TGCGCCAGCAGCTTGGATCGGGGGGCAGAAGAAAAACTGTTTTTT. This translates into CASSLDRGAEEKLFF. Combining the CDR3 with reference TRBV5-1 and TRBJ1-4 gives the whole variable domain KAGVTQTPRYLIKTRGQQVTLSCSPISGHRSVSWYQQTPGQGLQFLFEYFSETQRNKGNFPGRFSGRQFSNSRSEMNVSTLELGDSALYLCASSLDRGAEEKLFFGSGTQLSVL.

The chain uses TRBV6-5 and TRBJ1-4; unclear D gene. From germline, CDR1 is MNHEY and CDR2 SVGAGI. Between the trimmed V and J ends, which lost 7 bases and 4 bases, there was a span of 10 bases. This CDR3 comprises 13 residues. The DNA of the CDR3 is TGTGCCAGCACAGAGGCGTTTAATGAAAAACTGTTTTTT. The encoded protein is CASTEAFNEKLFF.

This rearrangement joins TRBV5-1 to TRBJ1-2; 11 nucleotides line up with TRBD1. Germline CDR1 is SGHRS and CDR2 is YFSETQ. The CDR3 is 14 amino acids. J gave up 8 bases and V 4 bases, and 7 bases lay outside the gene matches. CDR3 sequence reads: CASSDGTGGGGYTF. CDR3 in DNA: TGCGCCAGCAGCGACGGGACAGGGGGTGGGGGCTACACCTTC.

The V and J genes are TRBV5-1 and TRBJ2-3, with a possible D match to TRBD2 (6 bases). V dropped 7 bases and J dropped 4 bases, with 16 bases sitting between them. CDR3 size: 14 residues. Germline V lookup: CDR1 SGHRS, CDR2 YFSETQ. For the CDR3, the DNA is TGCGCCAGCCAGAGGGAGGCGTCGTCAGATACGCAGTATTTT. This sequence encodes CASQREASSDTQYF. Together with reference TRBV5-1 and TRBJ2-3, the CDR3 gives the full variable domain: KAGVTQTPRYLIKTRGQQVTLSCSPISGHRSVSWYQQTPGQGLQFLFEYFSETQRNKGNFPGRFSGRQFSNSRSEMNVSTLELGDSALYLCASQREASSDTQYFGPGTRLTVL.

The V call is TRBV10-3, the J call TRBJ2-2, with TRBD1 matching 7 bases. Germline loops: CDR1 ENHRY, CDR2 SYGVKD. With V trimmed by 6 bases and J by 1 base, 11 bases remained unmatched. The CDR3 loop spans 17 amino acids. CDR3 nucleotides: TGTGCCATCAGCGGCCAAGGGGGCGGGTTGAACACCGGGGAGCTGTTTTTT. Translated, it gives CAISGQGGGLNTGELFF.

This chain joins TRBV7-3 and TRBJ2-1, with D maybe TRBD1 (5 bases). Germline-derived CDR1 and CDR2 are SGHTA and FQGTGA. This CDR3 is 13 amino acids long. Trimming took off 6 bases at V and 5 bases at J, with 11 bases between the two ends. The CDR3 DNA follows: TGTGCCAGCAGATTCGACAGAAACAATGAGCAGTTCTTC. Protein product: CASRFDRNNEQFF. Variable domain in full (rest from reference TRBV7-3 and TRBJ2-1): GAGVSQTPSNKVTEKGKYVELRCDPISGHTALYWYRQSLGQGPEFLIYFQGTGAADDSGLPNDRFFAVRPEGSVSTLKIQRTERGDSAVYLCASRFDRNNEQFFGPGTRLTVL.

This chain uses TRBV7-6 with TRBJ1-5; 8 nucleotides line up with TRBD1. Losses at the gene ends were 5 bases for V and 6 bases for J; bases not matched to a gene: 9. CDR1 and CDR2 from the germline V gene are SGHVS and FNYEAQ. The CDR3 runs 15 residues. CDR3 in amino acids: CASSPGQGRGQPQHF. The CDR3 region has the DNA TGTGCCAGCAGCCCTGGACAGGGACGGGGTCAGCCCCAGCATTTT.

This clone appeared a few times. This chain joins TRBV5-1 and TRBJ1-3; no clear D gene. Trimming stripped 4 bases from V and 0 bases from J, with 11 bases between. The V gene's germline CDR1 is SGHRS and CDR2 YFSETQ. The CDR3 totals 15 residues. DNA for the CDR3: TGCGCCAGCAGCCCTGTCTTATCCTCTGGAAACACCATATATTTT. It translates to CASSPVLSSGNTIYF.

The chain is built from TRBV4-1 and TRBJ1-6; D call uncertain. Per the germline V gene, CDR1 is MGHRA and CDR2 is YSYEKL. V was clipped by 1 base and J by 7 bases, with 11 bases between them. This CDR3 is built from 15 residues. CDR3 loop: CASSQGPGRNSPLHF. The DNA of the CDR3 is TGCGCCAGCAGCCAAGGTCCGGGGAGAAATTCACCCCTCCACTTT.

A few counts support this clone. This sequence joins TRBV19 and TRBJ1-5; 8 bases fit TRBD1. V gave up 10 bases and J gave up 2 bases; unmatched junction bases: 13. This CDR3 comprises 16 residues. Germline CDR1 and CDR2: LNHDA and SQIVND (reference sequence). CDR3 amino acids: CATMNRGSTGNQPQHF. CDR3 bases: TGTGCCACAATGAACAGGGGGTCTACGGGCAATCAGCCCCAGCATTTT.

CDR3 bases: TGTGCCAGTAGTTTGACATTTGGCTACACCTTC. Protein: CASSLTFGYTF. V gene TRBV19 combines with J gene TRBJ1-2; D uncertain. The germline gives CDR1 LNHDA, CDR2 SQIVND (reference sequence). V was cut by 5 bases and J by 7 bases, with 8 bases left in between. The CDR3 runs 11 residues.

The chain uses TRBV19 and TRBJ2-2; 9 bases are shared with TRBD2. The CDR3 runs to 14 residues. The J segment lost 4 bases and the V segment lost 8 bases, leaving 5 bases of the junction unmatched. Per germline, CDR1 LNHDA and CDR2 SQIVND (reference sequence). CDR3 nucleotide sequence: TGTGCCAGTCGGGCGGGGGGGATCACCGGGGAGCTGTTTTTT. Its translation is CASRAGGITGELFF.

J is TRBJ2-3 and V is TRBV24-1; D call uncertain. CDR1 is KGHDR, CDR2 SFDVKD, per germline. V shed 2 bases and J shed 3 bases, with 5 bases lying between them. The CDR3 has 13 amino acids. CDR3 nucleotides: TGTGCCACCAGTGATTACGGGACAGATACGCAGTATTTT. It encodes CATSDYGTDTQYF.

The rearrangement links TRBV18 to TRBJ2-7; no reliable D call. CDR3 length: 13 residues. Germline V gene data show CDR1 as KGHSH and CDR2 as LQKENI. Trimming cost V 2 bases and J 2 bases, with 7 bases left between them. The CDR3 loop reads CASSPEHAYEQYV. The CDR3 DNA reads TGTGCCAGCTCACCAGAACATGCCTACGAGCAGTACGTC.

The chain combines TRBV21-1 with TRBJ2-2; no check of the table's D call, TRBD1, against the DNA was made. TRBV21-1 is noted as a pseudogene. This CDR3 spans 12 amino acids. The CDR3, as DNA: TGTGCCAGCAGCAAACAGGGCGGGGAGCTGTTTTTT. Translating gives CASSKQGGELFF.

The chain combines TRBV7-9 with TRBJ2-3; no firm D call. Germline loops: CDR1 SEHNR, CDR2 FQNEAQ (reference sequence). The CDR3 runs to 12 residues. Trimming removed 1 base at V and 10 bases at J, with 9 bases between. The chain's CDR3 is CASSLESLAQYF. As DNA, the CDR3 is TGTGCCAGCAGCTTAGAGAGTTTGGCGCAGTATTTT.

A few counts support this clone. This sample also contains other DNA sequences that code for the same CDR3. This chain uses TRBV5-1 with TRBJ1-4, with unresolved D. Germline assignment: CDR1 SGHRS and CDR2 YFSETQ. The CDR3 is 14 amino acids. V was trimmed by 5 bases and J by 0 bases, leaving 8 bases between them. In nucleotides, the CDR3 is TGCGCCAGCAGTTTGTCTGCAACTAATGAAAAACTGTTTTTT. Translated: CASSLSATNEKLFF.

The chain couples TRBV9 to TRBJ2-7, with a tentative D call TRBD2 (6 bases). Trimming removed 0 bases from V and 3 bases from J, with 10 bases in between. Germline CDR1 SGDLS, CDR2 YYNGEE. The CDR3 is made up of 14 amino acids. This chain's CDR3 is CASSVVAGSYEQYF. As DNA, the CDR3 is TGTGCCAGCAGCGTAGTTGCGGGAAGCTACGAGCAGTACTTC.

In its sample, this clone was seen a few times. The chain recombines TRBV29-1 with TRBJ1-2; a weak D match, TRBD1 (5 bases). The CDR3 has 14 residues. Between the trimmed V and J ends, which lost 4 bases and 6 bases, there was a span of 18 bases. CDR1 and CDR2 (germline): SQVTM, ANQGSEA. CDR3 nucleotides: TGCAGCGTTGCTTCCCCGCGGCAGGGCGATGGCTACACCTTC. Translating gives CSVASPRQGDGYTF.

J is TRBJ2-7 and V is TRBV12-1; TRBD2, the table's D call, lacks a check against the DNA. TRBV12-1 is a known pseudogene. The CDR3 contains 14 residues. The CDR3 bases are TGTGCCAGCAGTTTAATCCTAAGCCTGTACGAGCAGTACTTC. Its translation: CASSLILSLYEQYF.

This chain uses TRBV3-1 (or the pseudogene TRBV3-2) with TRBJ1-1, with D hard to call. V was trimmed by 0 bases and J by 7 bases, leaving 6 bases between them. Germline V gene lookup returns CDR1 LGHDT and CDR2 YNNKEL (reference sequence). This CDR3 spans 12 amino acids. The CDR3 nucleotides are TGTGCCAGCAGCCAAGATTACAGTGAAGCTTTCTTT. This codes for CASSQDYSEAFF.

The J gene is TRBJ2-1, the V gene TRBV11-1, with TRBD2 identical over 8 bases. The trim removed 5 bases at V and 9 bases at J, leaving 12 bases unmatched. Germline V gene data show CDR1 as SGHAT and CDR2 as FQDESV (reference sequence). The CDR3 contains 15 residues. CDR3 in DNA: TGTGCCAGCAGCCCCCCGGGTATAGCGGGAACTGAGCAGTTCTTC. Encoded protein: CASSPPGIAGTEQFF.

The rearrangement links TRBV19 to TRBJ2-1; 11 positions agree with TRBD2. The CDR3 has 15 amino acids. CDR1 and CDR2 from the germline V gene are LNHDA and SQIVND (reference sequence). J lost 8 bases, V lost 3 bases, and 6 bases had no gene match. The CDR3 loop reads CASSMGLAGGYEQFF. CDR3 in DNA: TGTGCCAGTAGTATGGGGCTAGCGGGAGGCTATGAGCAGTTCTTC.

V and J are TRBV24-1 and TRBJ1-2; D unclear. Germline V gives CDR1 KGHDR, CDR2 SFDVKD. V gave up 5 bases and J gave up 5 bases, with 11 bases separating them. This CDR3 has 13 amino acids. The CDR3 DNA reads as TGTGCCACCAGTGGGACTGTTGGGTATGGCTACACCTTC. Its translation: CATSGTVGYGYTF.

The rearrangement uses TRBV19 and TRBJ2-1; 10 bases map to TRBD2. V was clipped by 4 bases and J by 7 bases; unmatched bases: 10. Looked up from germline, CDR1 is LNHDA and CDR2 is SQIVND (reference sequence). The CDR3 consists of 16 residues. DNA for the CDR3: TGTGCCAGTAGTACCCTAGCGGGGGCCACATTTAATGAGCAGTTCTTC. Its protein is CASSTLAGATFNEQFF.